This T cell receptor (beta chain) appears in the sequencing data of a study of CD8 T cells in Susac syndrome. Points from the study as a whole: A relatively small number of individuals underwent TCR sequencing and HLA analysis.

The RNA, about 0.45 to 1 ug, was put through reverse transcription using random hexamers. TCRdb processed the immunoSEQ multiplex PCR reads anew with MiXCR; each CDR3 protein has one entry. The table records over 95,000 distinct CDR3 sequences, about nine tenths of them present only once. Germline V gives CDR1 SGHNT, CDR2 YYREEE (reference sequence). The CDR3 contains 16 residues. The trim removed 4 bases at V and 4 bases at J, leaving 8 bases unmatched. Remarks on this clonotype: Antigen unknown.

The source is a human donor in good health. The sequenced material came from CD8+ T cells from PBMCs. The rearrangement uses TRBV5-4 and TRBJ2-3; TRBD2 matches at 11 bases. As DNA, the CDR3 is TGTGCCAGCAGCCTACTAGCGGGAGCCTTATCAGATACGCAGTATTTT. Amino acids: CASSLLAGALSDTQYF.